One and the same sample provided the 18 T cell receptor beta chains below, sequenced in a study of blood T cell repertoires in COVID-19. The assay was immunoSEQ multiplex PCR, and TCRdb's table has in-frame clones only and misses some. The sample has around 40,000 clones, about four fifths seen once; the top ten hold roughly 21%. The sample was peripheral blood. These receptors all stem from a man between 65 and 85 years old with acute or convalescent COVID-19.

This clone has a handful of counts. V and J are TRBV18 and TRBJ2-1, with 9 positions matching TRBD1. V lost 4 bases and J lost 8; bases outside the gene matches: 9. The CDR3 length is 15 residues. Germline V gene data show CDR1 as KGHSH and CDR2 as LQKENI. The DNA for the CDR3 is TGTGCCAGCTCACGCGCCGGGACAGGGTCGTATGAGCAGTTCTTC. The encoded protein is CASSRAGTGSYEQFF.

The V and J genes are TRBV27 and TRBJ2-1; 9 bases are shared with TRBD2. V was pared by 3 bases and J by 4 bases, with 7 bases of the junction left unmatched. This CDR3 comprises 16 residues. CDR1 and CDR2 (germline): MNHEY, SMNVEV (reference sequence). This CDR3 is CASSLSGLAGYNEQFF. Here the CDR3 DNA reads TGTGCCAGCAGTTTGAGCGGGCTAGCGGGATACAATGAGCAGTTCTTC.

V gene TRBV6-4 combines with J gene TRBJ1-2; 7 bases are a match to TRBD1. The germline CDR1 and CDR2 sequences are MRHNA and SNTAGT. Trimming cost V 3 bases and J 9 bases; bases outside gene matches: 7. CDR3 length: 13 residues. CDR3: CASSDSGTERYTF. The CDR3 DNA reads TGTGCCAGCAGTGATTCCGGGACAGAGCGCTACACCTTC.

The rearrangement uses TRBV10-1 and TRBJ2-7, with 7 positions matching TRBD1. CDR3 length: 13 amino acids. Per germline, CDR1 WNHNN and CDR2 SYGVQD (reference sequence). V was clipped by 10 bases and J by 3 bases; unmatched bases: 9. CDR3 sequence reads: CAITGESIYEQYF. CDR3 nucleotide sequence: TGCGCCATAACAGGGGAGAGTATCTACGAGCAGTACTTC.

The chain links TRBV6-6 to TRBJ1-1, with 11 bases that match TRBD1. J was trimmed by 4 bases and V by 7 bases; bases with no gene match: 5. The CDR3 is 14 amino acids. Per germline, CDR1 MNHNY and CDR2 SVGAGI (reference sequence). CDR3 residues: CASNGQGAGTEAFF. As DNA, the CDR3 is TGTGCCAGCAACGGACAGGGGGCTGGCACTGAAGCTTTCTTT.

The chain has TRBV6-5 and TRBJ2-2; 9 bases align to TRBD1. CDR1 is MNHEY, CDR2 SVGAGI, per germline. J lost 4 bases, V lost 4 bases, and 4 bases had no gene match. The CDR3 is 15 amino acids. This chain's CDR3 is CASSSTGGATGELFF. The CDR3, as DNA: TGTGCCAGCAGTTCGACAGGGGGAGCCACCGGGGAGCTGTTTTTT.

The CDR3 reads CASSIVDRTGTTGELFF. CDR3 nucleotide sequence: TGTGCCAGTAGTATAGTTGACCGGACAGGGACCACCGGGGAGCTGTTTTTT. The chain links TRBV19 to TRBJ2-2, with 8 bases identical to TRBD1. Per the germline V gene, CDR1 is LNHDA and CDR2 is SQIVND (reference sequence). The CDR3 covers 17 residues. The J segment lost 4 bases and the V segment lost 1 base, leaving 8 bases of the junction unmatched. The full variable domain, with the rest looked up from reference TRBV19 and TRBJ2-2, is DGGITQSPKYLFRKEGQNVTLSCEQNLNHDAMYWYRQDPGQGLRLIYYSQIVNDFQKGDIAEGYSVSREKKESFPLTVTSAQKNPTAFYLCASSIVDRTGTTGELFFGEGSRLTVL.

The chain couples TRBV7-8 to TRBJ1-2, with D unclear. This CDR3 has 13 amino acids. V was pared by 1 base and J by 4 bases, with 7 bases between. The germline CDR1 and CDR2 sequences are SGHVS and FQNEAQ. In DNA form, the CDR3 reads TGTGCCAGCAGCTTAGGCAGATCCTATGGCTACACCTTC. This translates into CASSLGRSYGYTF.

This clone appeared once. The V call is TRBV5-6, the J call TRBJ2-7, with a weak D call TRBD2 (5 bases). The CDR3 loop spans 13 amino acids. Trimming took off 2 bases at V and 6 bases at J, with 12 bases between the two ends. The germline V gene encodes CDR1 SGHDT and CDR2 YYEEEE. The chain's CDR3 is CASSFGLTGEQYF. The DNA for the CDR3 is TGTGCCAGCAGCTTCGGACTCACGGGCGAGCAGTACTTC.

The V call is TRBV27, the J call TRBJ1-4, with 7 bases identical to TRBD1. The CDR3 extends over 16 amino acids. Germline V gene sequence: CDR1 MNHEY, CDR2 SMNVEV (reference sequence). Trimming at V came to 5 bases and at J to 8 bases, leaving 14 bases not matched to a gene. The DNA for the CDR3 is TGTGCCAGCAGTGCGATCCAGGGGGTAGGGGAGGAAAAACTGTTTTTT. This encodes CASSAIQGVGEEKLFF.

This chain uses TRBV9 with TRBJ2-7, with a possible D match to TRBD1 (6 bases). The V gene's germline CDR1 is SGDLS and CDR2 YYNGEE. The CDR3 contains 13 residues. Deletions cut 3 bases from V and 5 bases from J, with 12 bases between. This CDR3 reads CASSGQAEDEQYF. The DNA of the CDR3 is TGTGCCAGCAGCGGACAGGCGGAGGACGAGCAGTACTTC.

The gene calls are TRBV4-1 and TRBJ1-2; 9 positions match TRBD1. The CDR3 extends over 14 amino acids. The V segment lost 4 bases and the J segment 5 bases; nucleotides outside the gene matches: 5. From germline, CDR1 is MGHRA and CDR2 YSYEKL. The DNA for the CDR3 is TGCGCCAGCAGCCCTCCCGGGACAGGGTATGGCTACACCTTC. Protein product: CASSPPGTGYGYTF.

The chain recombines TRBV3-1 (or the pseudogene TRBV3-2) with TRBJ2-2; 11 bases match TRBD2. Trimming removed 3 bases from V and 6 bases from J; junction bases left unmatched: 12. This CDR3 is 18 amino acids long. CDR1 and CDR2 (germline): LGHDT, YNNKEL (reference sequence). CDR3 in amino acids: CASSHVLAGGRFPGELFF. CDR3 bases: TGTGCCAGCAGCCATGTCCTAGCGGGAGGAAGGTTTCCCGGGGAGCTGTTTTTT.

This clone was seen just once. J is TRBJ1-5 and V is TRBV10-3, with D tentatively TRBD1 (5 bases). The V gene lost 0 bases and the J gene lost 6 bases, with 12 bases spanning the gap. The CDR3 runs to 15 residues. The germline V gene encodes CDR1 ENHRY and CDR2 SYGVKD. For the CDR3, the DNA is TGTGCCATCAGTGAGTCTGAGAGGGGAGGTCAGCCCCAGCATTTT. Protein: CAISESERGGQPQHF.

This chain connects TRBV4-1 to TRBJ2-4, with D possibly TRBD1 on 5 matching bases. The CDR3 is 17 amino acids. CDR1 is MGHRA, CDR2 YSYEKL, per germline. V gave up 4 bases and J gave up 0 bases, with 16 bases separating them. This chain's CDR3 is CASSPMDTYLAKNIQYF. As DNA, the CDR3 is TGCGCCAGCAGCCCAATGGACACCTACCTAGCCAAAAACATTCAGTACTTC.

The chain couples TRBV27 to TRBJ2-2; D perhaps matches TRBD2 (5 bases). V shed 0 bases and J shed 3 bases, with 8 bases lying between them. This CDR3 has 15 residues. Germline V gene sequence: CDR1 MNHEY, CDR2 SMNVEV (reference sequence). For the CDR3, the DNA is TGTGCCAGCAGTTTATCTTCTAGCTACACCGGGGAGCTGTTTTTT. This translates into CASSLSSSYTGELFF.

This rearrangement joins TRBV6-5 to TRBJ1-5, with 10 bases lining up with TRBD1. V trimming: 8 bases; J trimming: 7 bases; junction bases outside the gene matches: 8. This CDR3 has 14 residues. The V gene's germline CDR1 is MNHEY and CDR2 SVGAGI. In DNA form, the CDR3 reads TGTGCCAGCCGGGACAGGGGTTTAGAACAGCCCCAGCATTTT. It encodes CASRDRGLEQPQHF.

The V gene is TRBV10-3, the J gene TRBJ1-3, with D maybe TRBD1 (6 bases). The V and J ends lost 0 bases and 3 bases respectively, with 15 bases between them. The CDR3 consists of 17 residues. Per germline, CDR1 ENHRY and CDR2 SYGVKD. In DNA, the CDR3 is TGTGCCATCAGTGAGTCAACAGGGCCGAGTTTTGGAAACACCATATATTTT. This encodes CAISESTGPSFGNTIYF.